This TCR beta chain is from a study of CD8+CD57+ T cells in acquired aplastic anemia. At the level of the study: DNA recovered from sorted CD4+ and CD8+ cells had a mean of approximately 3 ug.

Profiling that covered TCR beta VDJ and CDR3 relied on genomic DNA as its template. TCRdb itself ran the reads through MiXCR, one entry per CDR3 protein. The repertoire holds around 250,000 distinct CDR3 sequences, with approximately 57% as singletons. Study-wide findings and caveats: Both patients and controls carried the same twenty-nine CD8+ CDR3 sequences.

As concerns this clonotype: Its cognate antigen is unknown.

Germline lookup yields CDR1 SQVTM and CDR2 ANQGSEA. The CDR3 consists of 14 residues. V lost 4 bases and J 2 bases, leaving 14 bases between the germline ends. What was sequenced was sorted CD4+, CD8+, or CD8+CD57+ T cells (not recorded which) from PBMCs. V is TRBV29-1 and J is TRBJ1-1; TRBD1 might be the D (5 bases). This TCR derives from a human donor with severe aplastic anemia or a healthy control (not recorded which). CDR3 DNA sequence: TGCAGCGTTGTTTGGGGGAATCTCAACACTGAAGCTTTCTTT. Its protein product is CSVVWGNLNTEAFF.